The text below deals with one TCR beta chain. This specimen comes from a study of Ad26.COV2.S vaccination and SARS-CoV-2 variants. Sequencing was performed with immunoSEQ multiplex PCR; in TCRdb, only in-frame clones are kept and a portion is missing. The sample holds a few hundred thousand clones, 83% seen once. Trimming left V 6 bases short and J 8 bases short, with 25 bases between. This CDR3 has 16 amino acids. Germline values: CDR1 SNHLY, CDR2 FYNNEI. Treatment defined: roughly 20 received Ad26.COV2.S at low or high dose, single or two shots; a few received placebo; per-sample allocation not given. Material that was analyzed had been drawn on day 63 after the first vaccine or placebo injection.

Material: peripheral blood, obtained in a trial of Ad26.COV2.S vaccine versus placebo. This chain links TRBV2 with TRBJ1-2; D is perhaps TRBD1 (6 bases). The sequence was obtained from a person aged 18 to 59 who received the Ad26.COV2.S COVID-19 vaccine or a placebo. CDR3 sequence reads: CASRNLPRGSNIGYTF. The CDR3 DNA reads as TGTGCCAGCAGGAACCTCCCCAGGGGAAGTAACATCGGCTACACCTTC.